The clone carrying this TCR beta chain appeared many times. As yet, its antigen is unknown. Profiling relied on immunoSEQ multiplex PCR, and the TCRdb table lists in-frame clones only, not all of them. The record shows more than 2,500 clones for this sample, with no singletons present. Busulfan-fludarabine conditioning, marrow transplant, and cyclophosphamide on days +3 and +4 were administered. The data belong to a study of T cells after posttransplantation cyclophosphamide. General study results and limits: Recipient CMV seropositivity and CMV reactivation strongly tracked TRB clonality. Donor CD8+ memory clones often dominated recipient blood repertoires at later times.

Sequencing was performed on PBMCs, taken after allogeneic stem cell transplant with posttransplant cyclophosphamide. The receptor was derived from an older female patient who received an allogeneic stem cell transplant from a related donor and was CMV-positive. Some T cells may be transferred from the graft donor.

The CDR3 DNA sequence: TGTGCCTTTGACAGGACGGGTGGAAACACCATATATTTT. Amino acids: CAFDRTGGNTIYF. The chain is built from TRBV30 and TRBJ1-3; perhaps TRBD1 as D (6 bases). This CDR3 region has 13 residues. In germline, CDR1 is GTSNPN, CDR2 SVGIG (reference sequence). The V end was cut by 7 bases, the J end by 3 bases, with 13 bases between.